What follows are 26 T cell receptor beta chains derived from one specimen sequenced in a study of CD8 T cells in Susac syndrome. With random hexamers, reverse transcription was performed on about 0.5 to 1 ug of RNA. TCRdb recomputed calls from the immunoSEQ multiplex PCR reads with MiXCR, one row per CDR3 protein. The sample has nearly 200,000 distinct CDR3 sequences; nearly 95% are singletons. The sample consisted of CD4+ T cells from PBMCs. The receptors come from a human donor with multiple sclerosis.

This sequence joins TRBV3-1 and TRBJ2-4, with a tentative D call TRBD2 (5 bases). The V and J ends lost 4 bases and 6 bases respectively, with 13 bases between them. The CDR3 spans 14 residues. The germline gives CDR1 LGHDT, CDR2 YNNKEL (reference sequence). The chain's CDR3 is CASSPLDFLNIQYF. In nucleotides, the CDR3 is TGTGCCAGCAGCCCACTGGACTTTCTAAACATTCAGTACTTC.

The V and J genes are TRBV12-3 or TRBV12-4 and TRBJ1-5, with D possibly TRBD1 on 5 matching bases. V lost 6 bases and J 10 bases, leaving 22 bases between the germline ends. This CDR3 has 15 amino acids. The CDR3 sequence: CASSNRDSSRQPQHF. The CDR3 bases are TGTGCCAGCAGCAATCGGGACTCCTCGAGACAACCCCAGCATTTT.

This clonotype showed up just a few times. The chain couples TRBV7-2 to TRBJ1-1; no clear D. From germline, CDR1 is SGHTA and CDR2 FQGNSA. Trimming removed 1 base at V and 2 bases at J, with 8 bases between. The CDR3 runs 14 residues. CDR3 in DNA: TGTGCCAGCAGCTTAGACAGCTTTAACACTGAAGCTTTCTTT. Protein: CASSLDSFNTEAFF. Based on the CDR3 plus reference TRBV7-2 and TRBJ1-1, the full variable domain is GAGVSQSPSNKVTEKGKDVELRCDPISGHTALYWYRQSLGQGLEFLIYFQGNSAPDKSGLPSDRFSAERTGGSVSTLTIQRTQQEDSAVYLCASSLDSFNTEAFFGQGTRLTVV.

V usage is TRBV20-1 and J usage is TRBJ2-7; 10 bases fit TRBD2. Germline V gene data show CDR1 as DFQATT and CDR2 as SNEGSKA (reference sequence). V trimming: 3 bases; J trimming: 3 bases; junction bases outside the gene matches: 11. This CDR3 region has 16 residues. The CDR3 coding sequence is TGCAGTGCTAGTCTTCATAGCGGGAGGACCATCTACGAGCAGTACTTC. Amino acid sequence: CSASLHSGRTIYEQYF.

This CDR3 reads CSANRGRETQYF. The DNA of the CDR3 is TGCAGTGCCAATCGAGGCCGGGAGACCCAGTACTTC. The chain employs TRBV20-1 and TRBJ2-5; D gene uncertain. The CDR3 loop spans 12 amino acids. Germline CDR1 is DFQATT and CDR2 is SNEGSKA (reference sequence). Between the trimmed V and J ends, which lost 6 bases and 5 bases, there was a span of 13 bases.

The chain links TRBV5-1 to TRBJ2-7; TRBD1 agrees at 12 bases. In germline, CDR1 is SGHRS, CDR2 YFSETQ. V was pared by 0 bases and J by 6 bases, with 10 bases of the junction left unmatched. The CDR3 is 17 residues long. The CDR3 bases are TGCGCCAGCAGCTTGGAATCTTTAGGGACAGGGGGCGGCGAGCAGTACTTC. Amino acid sequence: CASSLESLGTGGGEQYF. Full variable domain (remainder filled in from reference TRBV5-1 and TRBJ2-7): KAGVTQTPRYLIKTRGQQVTLSCSPISGHRSVSWYQQTPGQGLQFLFEYFSETQRNKGNFPGRFSGRQFSNSRSEMNVSTLELGDSALYLCASSLESLGTGGGEQYFGPGTRLTVT.

This chain links TRBV5-1 with TRBJ2-5; weak D call: TRBD2 (5 bases). The CDR3 extends over 13 amino acids. The germline V gene has CDR1 SGHRS and CDR2 YFSETQ. The V gene lost 3 bases and the J gene lost 5 bases, with 11 bases spanning the gap. The CDR3 region has the DNA TGCGCCAGCAGCTCCGGGAATGAGGAGACCCAGTACTTC. Its translation: CASSSGNEETQYF.

This sequence joins TRBV3-1 and TRBJ1-6; D is undetermined. CDR1 LGHDT and CDR2 YNNKEL come from the germline V gene (reference sequence). The CDR3 length is 16 residues. V gave up 3 bases and J gave up 9 bases, with 18 bases separating them. The CDR3 DNA is TGTGCCAGCAGCCAGGGAGGAGGTTGGGAGGGTTCACCCCTCCACTTT. It is translated as CASSQGGGWEGSPLHF.

The chain employs TRBV5-1 and TRBJ2-3, with D possibly matching TRBD2 (5 bases). Deletions cut 4 bases from V and 2 bases from J, with 14 bases between. Per germline, CDR1 SGHRS and CDR2 YFSETQ. The CDR3 consists of 15 residues. CDR3 nucleotides: TGCGCCAGCAGCCGCACCCTGGAGGCCACAGATACGCAGTATTTT. Protein sequence: CASSRTLEATDTQYF.

The chain employs TRBV13 and TRBJ2-1; no definite D call. This CDR3 is 13 amino acids long. The V gene lost 6 bases and the J gene lost 10 bases, with 16 bases spanning the gap. The germline CDR1 and CDR2 sequences are PRHDT and FYEKMQ (reference sequence). CDR3 in amino acids: CASSMPVKEEQFF. The CDR3 DNA reads as TGTGCCAGCAGTATGCCCGTCAAAGAGGAGCAGTTCTTC. Complete variable domain (other parts from reference TRBV13 and TRBJ2-1): AAGVIQSPRHLIKEKRETATLKCYPIPRHDTVYWYQQGPGQDPQFLISFYEKMQSDKGSIPDRFSAQQFSDYHSELNMSSLELGDSALYFCASSMPVKEEQFFGPGTRLTVL.

This rearrangement joins TRBV5-1 to TRBJ2-5; the match to TRBD1 covers 9 bases. V was pared by 4 bases and J by 3 bases, with 4 bases of the junction left unmatched. Germline CDR1 is SGHRS and CDR2 is YFSETQ. The CDR3 length is 14 residues. CDR3 protein: CASSHRGREETQYF. CDR3 nucleotides: TGCGCCAGCAGCCACAGGGGGCGGGAAGAGACCCAGTACTTC.

This chain joins TRBV18 and TRBJ2-3; TRBD2 is a possible D gene (5 bases). This CDR3 comprises 15 residues. Trimming took 7 bases from V and 4 from J, leaving 18 bases between them. The germline CDR1 and CDR2 sequences are KGHSH and LQKENI. The CDR3 DNA is TGTGCCAGCTACATAGGACTCCCCGGCGCAGATACGCAGTATTTT. Translation gives CASYIGLPGADTQYF.

The chain links TRBV20-1 to TRBJ2-1; D is unclear. Germline V gene sequence: CDR1 DFQATT, CDR2 SNEGSKA (reference sequence). The ends were cut back, 5 bases at V and 3 bases at J, with 5 bases in the middle. The CDR3 runs 11 residues. CDR3 protein: CSALDYNEQFF. The CDR3 DNA follows: TGCAGTGCTTTAGACTACAATGAGCAGTTCTTC.

This rearrangement joins TRBV29-1 to TRBJ1-2; D unclear. This CDR3 region has 13 residues. The germline V gene has CDR1 SQVTM and CDR2 ANQGSEA. Trimming pared 6 bases from V and 5 bases from J, leaving 16 bases between. This chain's CDR3 is CSVRTDEPYGYTF. The DNA of the CDR3 is TGCAGCGTCAGGACGGACGAGCCTTATGGCTACACCTTC.

V is TRBV30 and J is TRBJ1-2; 8 positions agree with TRBD1. Germline values: CDR1 GTSNPN, CDR2 SVGIG (reference sequence). The length of the CDR3 is 15 residues. V lost 3 bases to trimming and J lost 5 bases; unmatched junction nucleotides: 11. The CDR3 protein is CAWSAPGQGIYGYTF. CDR3 DNA sequence: TGTGCCTGGAGCGCCCCAGGACAGGGAATATATGGCTACACCTTC.

The V gene is TRBV6-1, the J gene TRBJ2-7, with 9 bases aligning to TRBD1. CDR1 and CDR2 (germline): MNHNS, SASEGT. The CDR3 consists of 13 residues. The J segment lost 6 bases and the V segment lost 6 bases, leaving 6 bases of the junction unmatched. CDR3 region: CASSSQGASEQYF. CDR3 coding DNA: TGTGCCAGCAGCTCACAGGGGGCCAGCGAGCAGTACTTC.

This sequence joins TRBV30 and TRBJ2-3, with D maybe TRBD1 (6 bases). Trimming removed 3 bases from V and 4 bases from J, with 11 bases in between. CDR3 length: 13 amino acids. Germline-derived CDR1 and CDR2 are GTSNPN and SVGIG (reference sequence). The DNA for the CDR3 is TGTGCCTGGAGCCAGGGGCTAGCAGATACGCAGTATTTT. This sequence encodes CAWSQGLADTQYF. Using reference TRBV30 and TRBJ2-3 for the parts outside the CDR3, the full variable domain is SQTIHQWPATLVQPVGSPLSLECTVEGTSNPNLYWYRQAAGRGLQLLFYSVGIGQISSEVPQNLSASRPQDRQFILSSKKLLLSDSGFYLCAWSQGLADTQYFGPGTRLTVL.

CDR3 residues: CASSLRAGVGTEAFF. For the CDR3, the DNA is TGTGCCAGCAGTTTACGGGCAGGGGTTGGCACTGAAGCTTTCTTT. This chain joins TRBV27 and TRBJ1-1; D is perhaps TRBD1 (6 bases). Germline CDR1 is MNHEY and CDR2 is SMNVEV (reference sequence). Trimming removed 2 bases from V and 4 bases from J, with 14 bases in between. The CDR3 runs 15 residues.

The chain has TRBV12-3 or TRBV12-4 and TRBJ2-7, with TRBD1 as a possible D gene (5 bases). The CDR3 loop spans 16 amino acids. V lost 3 bases and J lost 2, with 17 bases in between. The CDR3 loop reads CASSFAAGLTAYEQYF. CDR3 in DNA: TGTGCCAGCAGTTTTGCTGCAGGGTTGACGGCCTACGAGCAGTACTTC.

V and J are TRBV4-1 and TRBJ2-3, with 7 bases lining up with TRBD2. V was clipped by 3 bases and J by 4 bases; unmatched bases: 10. Germline CDR1 MGHRA, CDR2 YSYEKL. The CDR3 extends over 16 amino acids. The CDR3: CASSHGAGRESDTQYF. Here the CDR3 DNA reads TGCGCCAGCAGCCACGGTGCGGGGCGGGAGTCAGATACGCAGTATTTT.

A single count supports this clonotype. The CDR3 nucleotides read TGCAGCGTTGAATTTGCAGCCGACTCTGGCTACACCTTC. Protein sequence: CSVEFAADSGYTF. The chain has TRBV29-1 and TRBJ1-2; D is undetermined. Germline V gene data show CDR1 as SQVTM and CDR2 as ANQGSEA. The CDR3 has 13 amino acids. Trimming took off 2 bases at V and 7 bases at J, with 14 bases between the two ends.

The chain employs TRBV3-1 and TRBJ2-4; 10 bases align to TRBD2. The V and J ends lost 4 bases and 1 base, in that order; junction bases with no gene match: 13. This CDR3 comprises 19 residues. CDR1 and CDR2 from the germline V gene are LGHDT and YNNKEL (reference sequence). For the CDR3, the DNA is TGTGCCAGCAGCCGACTAGCGGGCGGAGCACGCGCGGCCAAAAACATTCAGTACTTC. Protein: CASSRLAGGARAAKNIQYF.

The chain employs TRBV5-1 and TRBJ1-5, with D uncertain. Germline values: CDR1 SGHRS, CDR2 YFSETQ. CDR3 length equals 11 residues. Trimming shortened V by 1 base and J by 11 bases, and 7 bases separated the two germline ends. The CDR3 nucleotides are TGCGCCAGCAGCTTGCAGCAGTCCCAGCATTTT. It encodes CASSLQQSQHF.

The gene calls are TRBV5-1 and TRBJ2-5, with D possibly matching TRBD1 (5 bases). This CDR3 is built from 14 residues. The V end was cut by 4 bases, the J end by 3 bases, with 13 bases between. The germline CDR1 and CDR2 sequences are SGHRS and YFSETQ. The CDR3 DNA reads as TGCGCCAGCAGCGTGGACAACTCAGAAGAGACCCAGTACTTC. It specifies CASSVDNSEETQYF. Looking up the rest from reference TRBV5-1 and TRBJ2-5 gives the full variable domain: KAGVTQTPRYLIKTRGQQVTLSCSPISGHRSVSWYQQTPGQGLQFLFEYFSETQRNKGNFPGRFSGRQFSNSRSEMNVSTLELGDSALYLCASSVDNSEETQYFGPGTRLLVL.

The chain links TRBV18 to TRBJ1-2; D is uncertain. The CDR3 is made up of 17 amino acids. Trimming left V 3 bases short and J 3 bases short, with 20 bases between. Germline V CDR1 and CDR2: KGHSH, LQKENI. The CDR3 spells CASSPRRQQRLDYGYTF. The CDR3 DNA follows: TGTGCCAGCTCACCGAGGAGGCAGCAACGCCTGGACTATGGCTACACCTTC.

The rearrangement uses TRBV29-1 and TRBJ2-1; TRBD2 aligns across 12 bases. The CDR3 is 14 amino acids. With 7 bases clipped from V and 9 bases from J, the junction kept 10 bases outside the gene matches. The germline V gene encodes CDR1 SQVTM and CDR2 ANQGSEA. The CDR3: CSADWTSGNGEQFF. CDR3 DNA: TGCAGCGCCGATTGGACTAGCGGGAACGGTGAGCAGTTCTTC.